The rows below give T cell receptor beta chains drawn from one sample of a study of blood T cell repertoires in COVID-19. Produced via immunoSEQ multiplex PCR; TCRdb's table is partial and in-frame only. The sample lists about 240,000 clones; 70% to 75% were seen once. Material for sequencing was peripheral blood. Every receptor here comes from a woman over 75 with acute or convalescent COVID-19. Each CDR3 is given with its conserved first and last residue. D genes are given only for firm matches. Some rows have no size entry. The others give once, few or many, or a class for an expanded clone.

J gene: TRBJ2-2
V gene: TRBV5-1
D gene: TRBD2
clone size: .
CDR3 protein: CASSPGTSVNTGELFF
CDR3 DNA: TGCGCCAGCAGCCCCGGGACTAGCGTCAACACCGGGGAGCTGTTTTTT

J gene: TRBJ2-2
V gene: TRBV11-2
D gene: .
clone size: .
CDR3 protein: CASSLLQGKIGELFF
CDR3 DNA: TGTGCCAGCAGCTTATTACAGGGAAAAATCGGGGAGCTGTTTTTT

J gene: TRBJ2-5
V gene: TRBV6-5
D gene: TRBD1
clone size: few
CDR3 protein: CASSRTGGRGETQYF
CDR3 DNA: TGTGCCAGCAGTCGGACAGGGGGACGGGGAGAGACCCAGTACTTC

J gene: TRBJ2-1
V gene: TRBV19
D gene: TRBD2
clone size: .
CDR3 protein: CASSRGTSGSSYYNEQFF
CDR3 DNA: TGTGCCAGTAGTAGGGGGACTAGCGGGAGCTCCTATTACAATGAGCAGTTCTTC

J gene: TRBJ1-5
V gene: TRBV2
D gene: .
clone size: .
CDR3 protein: CASSLRQAYSNQPQHF
CDR3 DNA: TGTGCCAGCAGCCTTAGACAGGCGTATAGCAATCAGCCCCAGCATTTT

J gene: TRBJ1-2
V gene: TRBV19
D gene: TRBD1
clone size: .
CDR3 protein: CASTTGGTGVRYTF
CDR3 DNA: TGTGCCAGTACCACAGGGGGGACAGGGGTTCGCTACACCTTC

J gene: TRBJ2-1
V gene: TRBV11-2
D gene: TRBD2
clone size: .
CDR3 protein: CASSLVAGGPSNEQFF
CDR3 DNA: TGTGCCAGCAGCTTGGTAGCGGGGGGGCCATCGAATGAGCAGTTCTTC

J gene: TRBJ2-7
V gene: TRBV2
D gene: .
clone size: .
CDR3 protein: CASSLANEQYF
CDR3 DNA: TGTGCCAGCAGCCTAGCGAACGAGCAGTACTTC

J gene: TRBJ1-1
V gene: TRBV19
D gene: .
clone size: .
CDR3 protein: CASSIGASNTEAFF
CDR3 DNA: TGTGCCAGTAGTATAGGGGCATCGAACACTGAAGCTTTCTTT

J gene: TRBJ2-2
V gene: TRBV2
D gene: .
clone size: few
CDR3 protein: CASTRGNTGELFF
CDR3 DNA: TGTGCCAGCACGCGGGGGAACACCGGGGAGCTGTTTTTT

J gene: TRBJ1-3
V gene: TRBV5-1
D gene: .
clone size: once
CDR3 protein: CASSLVGDSGNTIYF
CDR3 DNA: TGCGCCAGCAGCTTAGTAGGGGACTCTGGAAACACCATATATTTT

J gene: TRBJ2-7
V gene: TRBV29-1
D gene: .
clone size: .
CDR3 protein: CSVVGGQKDEQYF
CDR3 DNA: TGCAGCGTTGTGGGGGGGCAAAAAGACGAGCAGTACTTC

J gene: TRBJ2-4
V gene: TRBV28
D gene: .
clone size: .
CDR3 protein: CASSLSRPADIQYF
CDR3 DNA: TGTGCCAGCAGTTTATCCCGACCGGCGGACATTCAGTACTTC

J gene: TRBJ1-1
V gene: TRBV5-4
D gene: TRBD1
clone size: .
CDR3 protein: CASSQMDRDTEAFF
CDR3 DNA: TGTGCCAGCAGCCAAATGGACAGGGACACTGAAGCTTTCTTT

J gene: TRBJ1-6
V gene: TRBV7-2
D gene: .
clone size: once
CDR3 protein: CASSSTRGLGTPLHF
CDR3 DNA: TGTGCCAGCAGCTCGACCAGGGGTCTAGGGACACCCCTCCACTTT

J gene: TRBJ2-7
V gene: TRBV5-4
D gene: .
clone size: .
CDR3 protein: CASSLGPPARYEQYF
CDR3 DNA: TGTGCCAGCAGCTTGGGGCCTCCCGCTCGATACGAGCAGTACTTC

J gene: TRBJ1-1
V gene: TRBV9
D gene: .
clone size: .
CDR3 protein: CASSPPSRAEAFF
CDR3 DNA: TGTGCCAGCAGCCCTCCGAGCAGGGCTGAAGCTTTCTTT

J gene: TRBJ2-2
V gene: TRBV7-9
D gene: TRBD2
clone size: few
CDR3 protein: CASSLTRGKNTGELFF
CDR3 DNA: TGTGCCAGCAGCTTAACGCGGGGGAAGAACACCGGGGAGCTGTTTTTT

J gene: TRBJ1-2
V gene: TRBV30
D gene: TRBD1
clone size: .
CDR3 protein: CAWTLLRTGYGYTF
CDR3 DNA: TGTGCCTGGACTCTCCTCAGGACAGGTTATGGCTACACCTTC

J gene: TRBJ1-2
V gene: TRBV2
D gene: .
clone size: many
CDR3 protein: CASSVRTDYGYTF
CDR3 DNA: TGTGCCAGCAGTGTAAGGACAGACTATGGCTACACCTTC

J gene: TRBJ2-2
V gene: TRBV5-1
D gene: TRBD2
clone size: .
CDR3 protein: CASSPTSGGAGTGELFF
CDR3 DNA: TGCGCCAGCAGCCCTACTAGCGGGGGGGCCGGCACCGGGGAGCTGTTTTTT

J gene: TRBJ2-1
V gene: TRBV7-2
D gene: TRBD2
clone size: .
CDR3 protein: CASSPNWGGTGEQFF
CDR3 DNA: TGTGCCAGCAGCCCCAACTGGGGGGGGACGGGAGAGCAGTTCTTC

J gene: TRBJ2-2
V gene: TRBV19
D gene: .
clone size: .
CDR3 protein: CASRGLDTGELFF
CDR3 DNA: TGTGCCAGCCGTGGGCTCGACACCGGGGAGCTGTTTTTT

J gene: TRBJ1-2
V gene: TRBV5-1
D gene: .
clone size: .
CDR3 protein: CASSLAPTETNYGYTF
CDR3 DNA: TGCGCCAGCAGCTTGGCCCCGACAGAAACTAACTATGGCTACACCTTC

J gene: TRBJ1-4
V gene: TRBV6-2/TRBV6-3
D gene: .
clone size: .
CDR3 protein: CASSLFRRNRGGATNEKLFF
CDR3 DNA: TGTGCCAGCAGTTTATTCCGGCGAAACAGAGGGGGAGCAACTAATGAAAAACTGTTTTTT

J gene: TRBJ1-5
V gene: TRBV6-6
D gene: TRBD1
clone size: .
CDR3 protein: CASSYSSDRGHQPQHF
CDR3 DNA: TGTGCCAGCAGTTACTCGAGCGACAGGGGCCATCAGCCCCAGCATTTT

J gene: TRBJ2-7
V gene: TRBV6-6
D gene: .
clone size: .
CDR3 protein: CASTPAGSYEQYF
CDR3 DNA: TGTGCCAGCACTCCGGCGGGATCCTACGAGCAGTACTTC

J gene: TRBJ1-1
V gene: TRBV6-5
D gene: .
clone size: .
CDR3 protein: CASKKGVSGTEAFF
CDR3 DNA: TGTGCCAGCAAAAAAGGGGTTTCGGGCACTGAAGCTTTCTTT

J gene: TRBJ2-2
V gene: TRBV9
D gene: .
clone size: .
CDR3 protein: CASSVVSSTGELFF
CDR3 DNA: TGTGCCAGCAGCGTGGTTAGTAGCACCGGGGAGCTGTTTTTT

J gene: TRBJ2-7
V gene: TRBV6-5
D gene: TRBD1
clone size: .
CDR3 protein: CASSPETGLSQYF
CDR3 DNA: TGTGCCAGCAGTCCGGAGACAGGGCTCTCGCAGTACTTC

J gene: TRBJ1-1
V gene: TRBV7-2
D gene: TRBD1
clone size: .
CDR3 protein: CASSGQGFEAFF
CDR3 DNA: TGTGCCAGCAGCGGACAGGGGTTTGAAGCTTTCTTT

J gene: TRBJ2-3
V gene: TRBV13
D gene: .
clone size: .
CDR3 protein: CASRKGGTSRDTQYF
CDR3 DNA: TGTGCCAGCAGAAAAGGTGGGACTTCACGGGATACGCAGTATTTT

J gene: TRBJ1-2
V gene: TRBV7-2
D gene: .
clone size: .
CDR3 protein: CASSARDLGYTF
CDR3 DNA: TGTGCCAGCAGCGCCAGGGATCTTGGCTACACCTTC

J gene: TRBJ2-3
V gene: TRBV7-9
D gene: .
clone size: .
CDR3 protein: CASSLGGTLSDTQYF
CDR3 DNA: TGTGCCAGCAGCTTAGGGGGGACACTTTCAGATACGCAGTATTTT

J gene: TRBJ1-1
V gene: TRBV2
D gene: .
clone size: many
CDR3 protein: CASNPDRNTEAFF
CDR3 DNA: TGTGCCAGCAACCCGGACAGGAACACTGAAGCTTTCTTT

J gene: TRBJ2-2
V gene: TRBV9
D gene: TRBD1
clone size: .
CDR3 protein: CASSVVEGAGTGELFF
CDR3 DNA: TGTGCCAGCAGCGTAGTAGAGGGGGCGGGCACCGGGGAGCTGTTTTTT

J gene: TRBJ1-5
V gene: TRBV12-5
D gene: .
clone size: .
CDR3 protein: CASGLAQDQPQHF
CDR3 DNA: TGTGCTAGTGGTTTGGCCCAGGATCAGCCCCAGCATTTT

J gene: TRBJ2-1
V gene: TRBV29-1
D gene: .
clone size: .
CDR3 protein: CSARLGGGSYNEQFF
CDR3 DNA: TGCAGCGCCCGACTTGGGGGAGGCTCCTACAATGAGCAGTTCTTC

J gene: TRBJ1-1
V gene: TRBV3-1/TRBV3-2
D gene: .
clone size: few
CDR3 protein: CASNSGTNTEAFF
CDR3 DNA: TGTGCCAGCAATAGCGGCACGAACACTGAAGCTTTCTTT

J gene: TRBJ1-5
V gene: TRBV2
D gene: TRBD1
clone size: .
CDR3 protein: CASSRQGIRQPQHF
CDR3 DNA: TGTGCCAGCAGTCGACAGGGGATAAGACAGCCCCAGCATTTT

J gene: TRBJ2-4
V gene: TRBV13
D gene: .
clone size: .
CDR3 protein: CASSLAGELANIQYF
CDR3 DNA: TGTGCCAGCAGCTTAGCAGGGGAGTTGGCAAACATTCAGTACTTC

J gene: TRBJ1-1
V gene: TRBV19
D gene: .
clone size: .
CDR3 protein: CASSIIPRANTEAFF
CDR3 DNA: TGTGCCAGTAGTATAATCCCCAGGGCGAACACTGAAGCTTTCTTT

J gene: TRBJ1-4
V gene: TRBV9
D gene: TRBD1
clone size: .
CDR3 protein: CASSFGQGNEKLFF
CDR3 DNA: TGTGCCAGCAGCTTCGGACAGGGTAATGAAAAACTGTTTTTT

J gene: TRBJ2-1
V gene: TRBV7-9
D gene: TRBD2
clone size: few
CDR3 protein: CASSFRTSGAYNEQFF
CDR3 DNA: TGTGCCAGCAGCTTCCGGACTAGCGGGGCCTACAATGAGCAGTTCTTC

J gene: TRBJ2-7
V gene: TRBV7-2
D gene: TRBD1
clone size: .
CDR3 protein: CASSLNRGHSYEQYF
CDR3 DNA: TGTGCCAGCAGCCTTAACAGGGGCCACTCCTACGAGCAGTACTTC